This TCR beta chain appears in the sequencing data of a study of response to subunit inactivated influenza vaccine. This CDR3 is built from 13 residues. The germline V gene encodes CDR1 DFQATT and CDR2 SNEGSKA (reference sequence). Deletions cut 2 bases from V and 5 bases from J, with 11 bases between. The table lists this clonotype with a few counts. The target antigen is unknown. TCRdb passed the RT-PCR reads through MiXCR, listing each CDR3 protein once. Of around 520,000 distinct CDR3 sequences listed, about 25% are singletons. Study-level results: Each seasonal influenza vaccination, the authors suggested, recruits few new T cells.

The clonotype was recovered from a man in his forties or fifties who received an inactivated influenza vaccine. The sequencing here drew on CD4+ T cells sorted from PBMCs, taken 5 days after vaccination. The chain uses TRBV20-1 and TRBJ2-3; D call uncertain. This chain's CDR3 is CSARLGGLDTQYF. The CDR3 region has the DNA TGCAGTGCTAGACTTGGTGGGCTAGATACGCAGTATTTT.